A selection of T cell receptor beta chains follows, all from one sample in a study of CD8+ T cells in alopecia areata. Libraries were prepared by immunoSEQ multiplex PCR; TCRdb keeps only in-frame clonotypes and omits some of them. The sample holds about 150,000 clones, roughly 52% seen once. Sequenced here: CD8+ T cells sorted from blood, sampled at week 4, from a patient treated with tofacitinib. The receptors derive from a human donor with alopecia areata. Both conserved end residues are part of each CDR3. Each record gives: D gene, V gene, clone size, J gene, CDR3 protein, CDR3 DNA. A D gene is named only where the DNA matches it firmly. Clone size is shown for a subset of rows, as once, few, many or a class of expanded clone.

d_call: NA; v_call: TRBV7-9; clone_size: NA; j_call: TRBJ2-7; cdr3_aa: CASAEVGYEQYF; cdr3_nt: TGTGCCAGCGCAGAAGTCGGCTACGAGCAGTACTTC
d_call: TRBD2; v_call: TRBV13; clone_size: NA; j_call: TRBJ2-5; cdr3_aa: CASSPAGDGQETQYF; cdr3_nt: TGTGCCAGCAGCCCCGCGGGGGATGGACAAGAGACCCAGTACTTC
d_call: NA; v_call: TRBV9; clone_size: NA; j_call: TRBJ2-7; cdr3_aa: CASSVALGRYEQYF; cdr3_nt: TGTGCCAGCAGCGTAGCGCTGGGCCGGTACGAGCAGTACTTC
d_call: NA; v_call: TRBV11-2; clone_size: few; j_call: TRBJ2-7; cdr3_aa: CASTGHTGYEQYF; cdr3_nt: TGTGCCAGTACGGGACATACCGGCTACGAGCAGTACTTC
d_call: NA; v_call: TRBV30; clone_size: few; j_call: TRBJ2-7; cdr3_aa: CAWSEEQGEVREQYF; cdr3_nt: TGTGCCTGGAGTGAAGAACAGGGTGAGGTTAGGGAGCAGTACTTC
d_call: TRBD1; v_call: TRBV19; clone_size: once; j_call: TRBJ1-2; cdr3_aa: CAGGTVPRGDYTF; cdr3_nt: TGTGCCGGAGGGACAGTTCCTAGAGGGGACTACACCTTC
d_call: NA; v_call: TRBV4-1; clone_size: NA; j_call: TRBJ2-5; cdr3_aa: CASSGISGSREQYF; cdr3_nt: TGCGCCAGCAGCGGTATTAGCGGCTCTAGAGAGCAGTACTTC
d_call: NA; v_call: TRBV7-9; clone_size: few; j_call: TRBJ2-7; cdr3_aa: CASGASSYEQYF; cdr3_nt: TGTGCCAGCGGAGCCAGCTCCTACGAGCAGTACTTC
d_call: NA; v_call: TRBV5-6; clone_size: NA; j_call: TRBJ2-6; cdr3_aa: CASVQGSGANVLTF; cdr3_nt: TGTGCCAGCGTACAGGGCTCTGGGGCCAACGTCCTGACTTTC
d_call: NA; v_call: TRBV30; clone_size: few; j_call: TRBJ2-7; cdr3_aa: CAWSVDSHDEQYF; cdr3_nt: TGTGCCTGGAGTGTTGACAGTCATGACGAGCAGTACTTC
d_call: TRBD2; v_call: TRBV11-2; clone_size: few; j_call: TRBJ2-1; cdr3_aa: CASRLAGDLGEQFF; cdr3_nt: TGTGCCAGCAGATTAGCGGGGGACCTTGGGGAGCAGTTCTTC